The T cell receptor beta chain described here comes from a study of CD4+ T cells in melanoma. Using immunoSEQ multiplex PCR, the repertoire was profiled, and TCRdb retains in-frame clones only, with some absent. The sample lists 20,000 or so clones; 78% were seen once. Study results and limitations: Reportedly, melanoma neoantigen-specific CD4+ T cells showed varied differentiation states. CD8+ T cell, macrophage and B cell function reportedly correlated with neoantigen-specific CD4+ T cells.

With respect to this clone: Antigen specificity is unknown.

The sequence derives from a human donor with melanoma.

CDR3 loop: CASSPRTGYGYTF. The DNA for the CDR3 is TGTGCCAGCAGTCCACGGACAGGGTATGGCTACACCTTC. This chain uses TRBV6-6 with TRBJ1-2, with 8 bases fitting TRBD1. The germline V gene has CDR1 MNHNY and CDR2 SVGAGI (reference sequence). The trim removed 5 bases at V and 5 bases at J, leaving 4 bases unmatched. CDR3 length equals 13 residues.